This T cell receptor (beta chain) was documented in a study of Tregs in tolerant kidney transplant recipients. General study results and limits: Some patients' samples used different primers over time, so nucleotide sequences weren't comparable.

V lost 5 bases and J lost 0; bases outside the gene matches: 7. This CDR3 region has 15 residues. Per germline, CDR1 SNHLY and CDR2 FYNNEI. The nonmyeloablative bone marrow transplants came from related graft donors, with transient mixed chimerism. Thawed PBMCs were FACS-sorted into unstimulated CD4+CD25+CD127- regulatory T cells, CD4+CD25- non-regulatory cells, CD4 and CD8 cells. Worth noting for this clone: Its target is not known. Sequencing ends 3 residues short of the CDR3 end; the germline J gene provides the rest.

Produced via immunoSEQ multiplex PCR; TCRdb's table is partial and in-frame only. Here the sample table reports approximately 30,000 clones. The source material was CD4+ T cells from blood (PBMCs), sampled 24 months after the transplant. This TCR was sampled from a human patient who received a combined kidney and bone marrow transplant. The graft donor may have contributed some T cells. The chain joins TRBV2 to TRBJ2-7; 7 bases agree with TRBD2. Partial CDR3 DNA: TGTGCCAGCAGTCATAGCGGGCTCAGCTCCTACGAG. Its translation is CASSHSGLSSYE. The full CDR3 sequence reads CASSHSGLSSYEQYF.